These 16 T cell receptor beta chains originate from one sample sequenced in a study of T cells in Graves' hyperthyroidism and ophthalmopathy. There were TCR beta CDR3 regions amplified from RNA transcripts. Researchers ran a first-round RT-PCR on the TCR CDR3 using the HTBI primer set. MiXCR, applied by TCRdb to the multiplex PCR reads, yields one record per CDR3 protein. The sample consists of about 480,000 distinct CDR3 sequences, around an eighth of them appearing once. Sequencing was done on a sample of blood. The receptors originated from a woman younger than 30 with Graves' hyperthyroidism.

The table lists this clonotype with a few counts. This rearrangement joins TRBV19 to TRBJ1-3, with 8 nucleotides matching TRBD1. Looked up from germline, CDR1 is LNHDA and CDR2 is SQIVND (reference sequence). The ends lost 7 bases at V and 0 bases at J; junction bases unmatched: 14. This CDR3 comprises 18 residues. Here the CDR3 reads CASTEQTGTGYSGNTIYF. The CDR3 DNA sequence: TGTGCCAGTACGGAGCAAACCGGGACAGGCTACTCTGGAAACACCATATATTTT.

This clonotype was counted ten times or more. The chain is built from TRBV2 and TRBJ2-1; D may be TRBD2 (5 bases). Trimming shortened V by 7 bases and J by 8 bases, and 18 bases separated the two germline ends. CDR3 length: 14 amino acids. CDR1 and CDR2 from the germline V gene are SNHLY and FYNNEI. The CDR3 loop reads CASTLTTGFDEQFF. CDR3 DNA sequence: TGTGCCAGCACCCTGACTACCGGGTTTGATGAGCAGTTCTTC.

This clonotype was seen a few times. V is TRBV29-1 and J is TRBJ2-1, with 9 bases identical to TRBD2. CDR3 length: 19 residues. Germline CDR1 reads SQVTM; CDR2 reads ANQGSEA. V was pared by 3 bases and J by 0 bases, with 15 bases of the junction left unmatched. The CDR3 sequence: CSVDGARAGGLYSYNEQFF. The CDR3 region has the DNA TGCAGCGTTGACGGGGCGCGAGCGGGAGGCCTTTACTCCTACAATGAGCAGTTCTTC.

The genes are TRBV9 and TRBJ2-5, with D uncertain. The CDR3 loop spans 14 amino acids. Trimming left V 2 bases short and J 2 bases short, with 10 bases between. Per the germline V gene, CDR1 is SGDLS and CDR2 is YYNGEE. The CDR3 DNA is TGTGCCAGCAGCGTCTTCAGACTTCAAGAGACCCAGTACTTC. The encoded protein is CASSVFRLQETQYF.

This clonotype was picked up many times. The V call is TRBV18, the J call TRBJ2-1; 7 bases are shared with TRBD2. CDR1 is KGHSH and CDR2 is LQKENI in the germline V gene. J gave up 2 bases and V 0 bases, and 7 bases lay outside the gene matches. The CDR3 runs to 17 residues. CDR3 sequence (DNA): TGTGCCAGCTCACCACCCGTCGGCGGGAGTGCCTACAATGAGCAGTTCTTC. This encodes CASSPPVGGSAYNEQFF.

The sample holds many counts of this clonotype. CDR3 protein: CASSSDRIGRASYEQYF. CDR3 coding DNA: TGTGCCAGCAGCTCCGACAGGATAGGAAGAGCATCCTACGAGCAGTACTTC. This chain connects TRBV11-3 to TRBJ2-7, with a possible D match to TRBD1 (6 bases). V lost 4 bases, J lost 1 base, and 20 bases lay in between. The length of the CDR3 is 17 residues. The V gene's germline CDR1 is SGHNT and CDR2 YENEEA.

This clonotype was picked up many times. The V gene is TRBV12-3 or TRBV12-4, the J gene TRBJ2-7, with D maybe TRBD2 (6 bases). The CDR3 sequence is 15 residues long. V lost 5 bases and J lost 0, with 14 bases in between. The CDR3 region is CASSPLKRASYEQYF. The CDR3 coding sequence is TGTGCCAGCAGTCCCCTCAAGCGGGCCTCCTACGAGCAGTACTTC.

The sample holds one count of this clonotype. This may be a read error: a much more frequent sequence differs by one nucleotide. The gene calls are TRBV30 and TRBJ2-2, with 13 bases identical to TRBD2. This CDR3 region has 15 residues. CDR1 GTSNPN and CDR2 SVGIG come from the germline V gene (reference sequence). Here the CDR3 reads CVWKKLAGGVGELFF. The CDR3 DNA reads as TGTGTCTGGAAGAAACTAGCGGGAGGGGTCGGGGAGCTGTTTTTT.

This clonotype was picked up many times. This sequence joins TRBV19 and TRBJ2-1, with 7 bases fitting TRBD1. The trim removed 7 bases at V and 8 bases at J, leaving 20 bases unmatched. The germline V gene has CDR1 LNHDA and CDR2 SQIVND (reference sequence). This CDR3 has 17 residues. The CDR3 DNA follows: TGTGCCAGTACTCCCCGAACCCCAGGGGGAGTGGTATATGAGCAGTTCTTC. Its translation is CASTPRTPGGVVYEQFF.

This clonotype has at least ten counts. V is TRBV24-1 and J is TRBJ2-3; TRBD2 matches at 9 bases. Germline assignment: CDR1 KGHDR and CDR2 SFDVKD. With V trimmed by 4 bases and J by 2 bases, 6 bases remained unmatched. This CDR3 contains 16 residues. In DNA form, the CDR3 reads TGTGCCACCAGTGAGCTGACTAGCGGATACACAGATACGCAGTATTTT. Its protein product is CATSELTSGYTDTQYF.

With respect to this clonotype: The germline gene is not matched at one end of the junction; a read error may be the cause. V gene TRBV6-1 combines with J gene TRBJ1-3; D is ambiguous. This CDR3 comprises 15 residues. Germline CDR1 is MNHNS and CDR2 is SASEGT. CDR3 in DNA: TGCGCCAGCACCGACTCCCGGAGCTCTGGAAACACCATATATTTT. This sequence encodes CASTDSRSSGNTIYF.

This clonotype was counted many times. The V call is TRBV27, the J call TRBJ2-7; 14 nucleotides agree with TRBD2. CDR1 is MNHEY and CDR2 is SMNVEV in the germline V gene (reference sequence). This CDR3 is 15 amino acids long. J was trimmed by 5 bases and V by 7 bases; bases with no gene match: 7. The CDR3 DNA sequence: TGTGCCAGCACCGGGACTAGCGGGAGTGTGAACGAGCAGTACTTC. Encoded protein: CASTGTSGSVNEQYF.

The table lists this clonotype with a few counts. The chain combines TRBV3-1 with TRBJ2-1; 7 bases map to TRBD2. The germline gives CDR1 LGHDT, CDR2 YNNKEL (reference sequence). The CDR3 extends over 15 amino acids. With V trimmed by 8 bases and J by 5 bases, 12 bases remained unmatched. Written as DNA, the CDR3 is TGTGCCAGCGAATCTACTGGCGGGAGTGACAATGAGCAGTTCTTC. This translates into CASESTGGSDNEQFF.

The sample holds many counts of this clonotype. The chain uses TRBV3-1 and TRBJ2-7, with D hard to call. Trimming removed 1 base at V and 4 bases at J, with 8 bases between. Germline lookup yields CDR1 LGHDT and CDR2 YNNKEL (reference sequence). The length of the CDR3 is 13 residues. The CDR3 DNA is TGTGCCAGCAGCCAAGGAATCGGTTACGAGCAGTACGTC. This codes for CASSQGIGYEQYV.

This clonotype occurred many times. The chain recombines TRBV12-3 or TRBV12-4 with TRBJ2-3; 8 nucleotides match TRBD1. The CDR3 is made up of 15 amino acids. Trimming cost V 5 bases and J 6 bases; bases outside gene matches: 10. This chain's CDR3 is CASSPGGISIDTQYF. Written as DNA, the CDR3 is TGTGCCAGCAGTCCAGGGGGCATAAGTATTGATACGCAGTATTTT.

This sequence joins TRBV12-3 or TRBV12-4 and TRBJ2-3; no reliable D call. This CDR3 is 14 amino acids long. Trimming took 6 bases from V and 4 from J, leaving 14 bases between them. In DNA form, the CDR3 reads TGTGCCAGCAGATCTCTTCCGGGTCCAGATACGCAGTATTTT. Protein sequence: CASRSLPGPDTQYF.